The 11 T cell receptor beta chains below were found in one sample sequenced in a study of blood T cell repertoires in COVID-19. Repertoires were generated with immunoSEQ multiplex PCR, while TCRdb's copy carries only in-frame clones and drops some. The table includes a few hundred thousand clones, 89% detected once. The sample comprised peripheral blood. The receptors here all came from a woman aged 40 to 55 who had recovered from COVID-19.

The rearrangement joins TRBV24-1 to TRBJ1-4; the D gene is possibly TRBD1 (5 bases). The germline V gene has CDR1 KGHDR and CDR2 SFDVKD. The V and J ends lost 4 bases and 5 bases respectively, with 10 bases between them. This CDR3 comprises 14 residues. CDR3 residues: CATSEGGANEKLFF. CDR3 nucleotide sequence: TGTGCCACCAGTGAGGGAGGGGCGAATGAAAAACTGTTTTTT.

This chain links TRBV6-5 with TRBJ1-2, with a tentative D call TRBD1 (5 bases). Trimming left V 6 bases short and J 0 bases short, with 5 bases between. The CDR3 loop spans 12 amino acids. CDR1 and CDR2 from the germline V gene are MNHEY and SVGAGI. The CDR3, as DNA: TGTGCCAGCAGGACAGCTAACTATGGCTACACCTTC. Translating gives CASRTANYGYTF.

The CDR3 here is CASSALAGLSTDTQYF. CDR3 in DNA: TGCGCCAGCAGCGCACTAGCGGGACTAAGCACAGATACGCAGTATTTT. The chain employs TRBV5-1 and TRBJ2-3, with TRBD2 matching 10 bases. CDR1 and CDR2 (germline): SGHRS, YFSETQ. V trimming: 4 bases; J trimming: 0 bases; junction bases outside the gene matches: 5. The CDR3 runs to 16 residues.

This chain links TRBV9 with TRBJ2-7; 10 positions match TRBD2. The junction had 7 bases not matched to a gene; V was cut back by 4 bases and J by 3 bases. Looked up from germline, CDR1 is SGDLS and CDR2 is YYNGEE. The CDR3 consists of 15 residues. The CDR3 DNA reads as TGTGCCAGCAGCCCGCTAGCGGGAGAGGACTACGAGCAGTACTTC. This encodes CASSPLAGEDYEQYF.

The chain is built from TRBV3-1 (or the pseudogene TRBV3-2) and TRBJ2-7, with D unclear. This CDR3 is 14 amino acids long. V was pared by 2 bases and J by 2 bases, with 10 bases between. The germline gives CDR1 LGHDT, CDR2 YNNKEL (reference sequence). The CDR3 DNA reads TGTGCCAGCAGCCAACTCCGGGTTCCCTACGAGCAGTACTTC. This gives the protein CASSQLRVPYEQYF.

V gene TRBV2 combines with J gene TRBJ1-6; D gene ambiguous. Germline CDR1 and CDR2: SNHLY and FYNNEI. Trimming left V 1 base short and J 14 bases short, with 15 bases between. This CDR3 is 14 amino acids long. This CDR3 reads CASSEDQAPLSLHF. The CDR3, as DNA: TGTGCCAGCAGTGAAGATCAGGCCCCTCTGTCCCTCCACTTT.

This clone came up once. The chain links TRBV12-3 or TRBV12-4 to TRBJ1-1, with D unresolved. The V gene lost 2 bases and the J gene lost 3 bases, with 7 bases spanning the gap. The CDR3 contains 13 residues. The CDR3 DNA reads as TGTGCCAGCAGTTTAACTAGGGACACTGAAGCTTTCTTT. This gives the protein CASSLTRDTEAFF.

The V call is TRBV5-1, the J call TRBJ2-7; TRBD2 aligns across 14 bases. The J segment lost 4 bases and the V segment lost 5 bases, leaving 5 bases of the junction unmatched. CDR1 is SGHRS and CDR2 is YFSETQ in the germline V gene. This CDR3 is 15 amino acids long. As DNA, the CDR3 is TGCGCCAGCAGACAAGGGACTAGCGGGAGTTACGAGCAGTACTTC. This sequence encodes CASRQGTSGSYEQYF.

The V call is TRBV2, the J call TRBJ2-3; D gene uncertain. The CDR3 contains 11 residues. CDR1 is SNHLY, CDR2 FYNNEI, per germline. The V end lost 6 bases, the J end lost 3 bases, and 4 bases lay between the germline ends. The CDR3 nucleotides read TGTGCCAGCAGATCGACAGATACGCAGTATTTT. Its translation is CASRSTDTQYF.

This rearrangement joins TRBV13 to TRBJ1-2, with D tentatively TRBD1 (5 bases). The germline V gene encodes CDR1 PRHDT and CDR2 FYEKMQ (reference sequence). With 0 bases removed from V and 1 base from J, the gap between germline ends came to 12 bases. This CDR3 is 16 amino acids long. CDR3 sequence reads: CASSLGPGGFNYGYTF. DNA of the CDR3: TGTGCCAGCAGCTTAGGCCCGGGGGGATTTAACTATGGCTACACCTTC.

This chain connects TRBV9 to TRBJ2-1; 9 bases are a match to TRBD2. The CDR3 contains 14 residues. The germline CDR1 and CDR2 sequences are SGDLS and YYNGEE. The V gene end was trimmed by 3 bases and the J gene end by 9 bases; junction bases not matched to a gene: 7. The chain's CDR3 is CASSAAGTSFEQFF. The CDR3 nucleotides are TGTGCCAGCAGCGCCGCCGGGACTAGCTTTGAGCAGTTCTTC.